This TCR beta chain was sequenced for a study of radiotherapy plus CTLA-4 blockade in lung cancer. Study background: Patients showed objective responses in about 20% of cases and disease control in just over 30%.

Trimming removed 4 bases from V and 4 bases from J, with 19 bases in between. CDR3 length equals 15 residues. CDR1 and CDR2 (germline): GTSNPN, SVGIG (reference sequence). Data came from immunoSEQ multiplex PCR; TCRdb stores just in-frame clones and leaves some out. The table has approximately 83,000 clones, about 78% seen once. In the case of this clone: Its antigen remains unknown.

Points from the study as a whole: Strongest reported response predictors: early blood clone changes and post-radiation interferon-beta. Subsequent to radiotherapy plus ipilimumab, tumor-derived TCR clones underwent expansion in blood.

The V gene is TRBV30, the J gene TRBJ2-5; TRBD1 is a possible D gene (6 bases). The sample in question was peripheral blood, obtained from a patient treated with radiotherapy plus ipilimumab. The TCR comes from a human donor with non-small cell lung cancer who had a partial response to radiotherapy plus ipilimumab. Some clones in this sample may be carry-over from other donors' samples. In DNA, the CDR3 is TGTGCCTGGACGGCAGGGGCCGACAGGCGAGAGACCCAGTACTTC. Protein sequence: CAWTAGADRRETQYF.